The present entry profiles one T cell receptor (beta chain) with its context. This clone's antigen is unknown. No quality values exist for individual bases; no much larger clone is one base distant. These data come from a study of T cell responses to AZD1222 COVID-19 vaccine (TCRdb year 2021). Concerning the study at large: AZD1222 recipients with second doses at about 4 weeks or about 12 weeks were pooled, because spike-specific TCR depth and breadth did not differ between schedules. A total of approximately 250 trial participants underwent TCR sequencing, of whom about 210 had received two doses of AZD1222 and about 26 had received two doses of the MenACWY control vaccine. Trial participants were enrolled into age subgroups of 18-55, 56-69 and 70-plus years, which contained about 150, 27 and 61 TCR-sequenced participants, respectively.

The CDR3 regions of human TCRbeta chains were analyzed by immunosequencing. As for how the authors treated the data: Repertoire TCRs were checked for matches against a reference library of SARS-CoV-2-specific TCRs that had been generated using the MIRA antigen-specificity platform. Breadth was defined as the fraction of unique TCRs that were SARS-CoV-2-associated. Depth was defined as the fraction of total T cells that were SARS-CoV-2-associated. Using the MIRA data, each spike-specific TCR was mapped to the spike region that the TCR reacts to and placed in a CD4 or CD8 class. Log10-transformed breadth and depth values were compared by one-way ANOVA with Sidak's multiple comparisons tests. TCRdb retrieved this table from immuneACCESS and kept in-frame rearrangements only. Not all clones are present; in checked studies, unresolved V genes account for under half, and no reason is known for the remainder. For V, J and clone size, that table is used; D and trimming come from the DNA. Counted in this sample were about 110,000 clones; 65% to 85% of them appeared once. 3.5% to 5% of the sample is in the top ten clones.

The time point label for this specimen denotes: baseline before first vaccination. Samples from vaccinated people were obtained from the UK trials COV001 and COV002, which included a single-blind randomized controlled phase 2/3 trial of AZD1222 (ChAdOx1 nCoV-19) in healthy adults. Trial participant PBMC samples were collected at day 0 and day 28 after the second dose for TCRbeta chain sequencing. Results the study describes overall, beyond this receptor: Participants were mostly white British, with more females than males. The authors suggested clonal diversity may have been underestimated. Conclusions about previously exposed vaccinees are limited, since just 6 or 7 AZD1222 recipients were seropositive for SARS-CoV-2 at baseline. In the small 56-69-year group, the increase in depth fell short of significance, most likely because of low power. Because no day 14 peak-response samples were available, repertoires were characterized only after the peak T cell response. After two AZD1222 doses, spike-specific TCR breadth and depth were significantly higher than at day 0 and than in MenACWY recipients. The vaccine-associated CD4 TCRs covered the entire spike protein, and the dominant responses fell in regions 160-218 and 743-854. Nearly half of unique spike-specific TCRs reportedly recognized epitopes outside regions mutated in the B.1.351 and B.1.1.7 variants.

The source is an adult in good health. The input for sequencing was peripheral blood, taken on day 0 of AZD1222 vaccination.

Here the CDR3 is given as CASSAGAGFGSSYEKLFF. The bases read TGTGCCAGCTCGGCAGGGGCCGGATTCGGCTCGAGTTATGAAAAACTGTTTTTT. The chain is encoded by TRBV18 joined to TRBJ1-4, and the D gene may be TRBD1, 6 bases matching. Measured from the cysteine to the phenylalanine, the CDR3 is 18 residues long. Here the CDR3 DNA is all that survives: 54 bases in frame from base 1. Trimming costs V 6 bases and J 6 bases, and their ends lie 26 bases apart. In the germline V gene, CDR1 corresponds to KGHSH and CDR2 to LQKENI.